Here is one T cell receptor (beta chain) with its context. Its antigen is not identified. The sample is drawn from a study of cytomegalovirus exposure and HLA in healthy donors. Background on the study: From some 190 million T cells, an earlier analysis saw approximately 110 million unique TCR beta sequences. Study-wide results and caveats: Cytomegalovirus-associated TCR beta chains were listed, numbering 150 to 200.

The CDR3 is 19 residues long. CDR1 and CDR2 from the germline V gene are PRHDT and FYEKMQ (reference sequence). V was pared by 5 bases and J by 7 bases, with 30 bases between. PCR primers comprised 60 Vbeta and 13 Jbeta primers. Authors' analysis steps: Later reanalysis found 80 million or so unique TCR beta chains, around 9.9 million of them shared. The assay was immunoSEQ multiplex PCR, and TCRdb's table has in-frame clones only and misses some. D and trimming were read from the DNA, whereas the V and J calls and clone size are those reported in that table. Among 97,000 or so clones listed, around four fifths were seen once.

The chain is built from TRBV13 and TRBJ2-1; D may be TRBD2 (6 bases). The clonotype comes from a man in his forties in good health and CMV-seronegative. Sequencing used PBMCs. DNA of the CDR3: TGTGCCAGCAGCCCACTAGGTCGCGAGGAGGGAACGGAGAGGAATGAGCAGTTCTTC. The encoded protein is CASSPLGREEGTERNEQFF.